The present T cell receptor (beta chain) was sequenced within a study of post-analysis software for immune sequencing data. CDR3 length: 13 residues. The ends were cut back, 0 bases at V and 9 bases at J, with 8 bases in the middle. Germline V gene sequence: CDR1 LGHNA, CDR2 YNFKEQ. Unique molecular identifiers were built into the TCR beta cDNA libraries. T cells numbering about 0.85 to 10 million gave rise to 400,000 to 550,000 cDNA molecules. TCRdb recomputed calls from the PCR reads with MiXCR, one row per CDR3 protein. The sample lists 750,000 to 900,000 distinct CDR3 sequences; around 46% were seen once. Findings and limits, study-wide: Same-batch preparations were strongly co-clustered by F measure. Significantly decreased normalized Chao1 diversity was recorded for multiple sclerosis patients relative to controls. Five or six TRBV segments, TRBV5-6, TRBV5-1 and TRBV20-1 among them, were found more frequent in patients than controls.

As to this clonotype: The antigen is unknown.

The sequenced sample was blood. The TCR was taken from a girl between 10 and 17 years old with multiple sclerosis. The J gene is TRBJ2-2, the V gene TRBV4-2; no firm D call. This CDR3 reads CASSQDGGRELFF. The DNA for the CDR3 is TGTGCCAGCAGCCAAGATGGCGGCAGGGAGCTGTTTTTT.